The TCR beta chain under discussion was sequenced for a study of human T cells and chemical hapten exposure. This clonotype came up many times. TCRdb re-derived calls from the RACE reads in MiXCR, one entry per CDR3 protein. In the table there are roughly 14,000 distinct CDR3 sequences, about 17% of which are singletons. Regarding time point: patch test 1, 2 weeks after DPC sensitization. Treatment indicated: therapeutic diphenylcyclopropenone sensitization with weekly scalp DPC. Ahead of applying each patch test, blood was sampled. The specimen was whole blood, collected in connection with sensitization to the hapten diphenylcyclopropenone (DPC). The source of this sequence is a woman aged 25 to 39 with alopecia areata. Some clones in this sample may be carry-over from other donors' samples.

The CDR3 DNA reads TGCAGTGCTAGAGATGACTATGATAGCACAGATACGCAGTATTTT. Protein: CSARDDYDSTDTQYF. The rearrangement joins TRBV20-1 to TRBJ2-3; maybe TRBD2 (5 bases). V was pared by 0 bases and J by 0 bases, with 10 bases between. Germline CDR1 and CDR2: DFQATT and SNEGSKA (reference sequence). CDR3 length equals 15 residues.